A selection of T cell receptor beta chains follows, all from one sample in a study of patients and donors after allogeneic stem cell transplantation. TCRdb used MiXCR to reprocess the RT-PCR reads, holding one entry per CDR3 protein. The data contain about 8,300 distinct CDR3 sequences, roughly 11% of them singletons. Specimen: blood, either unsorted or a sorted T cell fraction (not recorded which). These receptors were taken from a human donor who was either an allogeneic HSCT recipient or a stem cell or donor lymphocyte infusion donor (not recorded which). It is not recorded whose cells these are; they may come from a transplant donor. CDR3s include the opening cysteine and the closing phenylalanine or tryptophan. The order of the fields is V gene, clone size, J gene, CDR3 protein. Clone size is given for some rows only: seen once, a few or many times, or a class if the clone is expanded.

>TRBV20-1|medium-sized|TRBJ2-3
CSARDPGRHTDTQYF
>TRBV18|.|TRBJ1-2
CASSPSLTDYGYTF
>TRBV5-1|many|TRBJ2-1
CASSLRGARNEQFF
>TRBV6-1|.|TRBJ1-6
CASSVGSPLHF
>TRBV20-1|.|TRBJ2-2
CSARVMGQAGELFF
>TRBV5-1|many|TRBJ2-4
CASSLDVAKNIQYF
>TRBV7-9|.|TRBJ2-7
CASSLGAGSYEQYF
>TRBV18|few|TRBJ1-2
CASSEGQVHYGYTF
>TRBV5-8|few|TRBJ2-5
CASSLLPGTSEAQETQYF
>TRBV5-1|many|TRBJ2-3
CASSLGGQMDTQYF
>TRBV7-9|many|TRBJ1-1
CASSPGWLTNTEAFF
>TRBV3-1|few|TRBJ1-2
CASSPDRGQAGYTF
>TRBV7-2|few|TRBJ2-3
CASSPRQGADTQYF
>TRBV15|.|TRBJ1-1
CATSRQGTTEAFF
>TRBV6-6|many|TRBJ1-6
CASSNVKGMDNSPLHF
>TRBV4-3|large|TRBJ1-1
CASSRFQDRGTEAFF
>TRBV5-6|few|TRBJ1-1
CASSFATDLNTEAFF
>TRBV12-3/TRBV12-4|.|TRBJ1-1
CASNEHIFSTRQGASEAFF
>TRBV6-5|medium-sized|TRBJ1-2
CASSYTGDRSYTF